These 27 T cell receptor beta chains were sequenced from one sample in a study of T cell responses to AZD1222 COVID-19 vaccine. Measured with immunoSEQ multiplex PCR; TCRdb has only the in-frame clones, and not every one. The sample carries about 140,000 clones, 93% recorded once. Source: peripheral blood, taken on day 0 of AZD1222 vaccination. The receptors come from an adult in good health.

The chain employs TRBV7-9 and TRBJ2-5; 7 nucleotides align to TRBD2. Unmatched junction bases numbered 3, after V lost 4 bases and J lost 1 base. The CDR3 loop spans 14 amino acids. The germline V gene encodes CDR1 SEHNR and CDR2 FQNEAQ (reference sequence). CDR3: CASSWWEGQETQYF. The DNA of the CDR3 is TGTGCCAGCAGCTGGTGGGAGGGCCAAGAGACCCAGTACTTC.

This clone was observed a single time. The chain is built from TRBV12-5 and TRBJ1-5; the match to TRBD1 covers 7 bases. V shed 4 bases and J 1 base; nucleotides not matched to a gene: 7. This CDR3 has 16 residues. The V gene's germline CDR1 is LGHNT and CDR2 FRNRAP. Written as DNA, the CDR3 is TGTGCTAGTGGTTCCCCCGGGACAGCCAGCAATCAGCCCCAGCATTTT. Amino acid sequence: CASGSPGTASNQPQHF.

The chain is built from TRBV11-2 and TRBJ2-4; either TRBD1 or TRBD2 may fit D (5 bases each). Trimming stripped 5 bases from V and 7 bases from J, with 15 bases between. CDR1 and CDR2 from the germline V gene are SGHAT and FQNNGV. This CDR3 region has 14 residues. The CDR3 here is CASSIRDGVNIQYF. CDR3 in DNA: TGTGCCAGCAGCATTCGGGACGGAGTTAACATTCAGTACTTC.

V gene TRBV3-1 (or the pseudogene TRBV3-2) combines with J gene TRBJ2-5; 10 nucleotides agree with TRBD1. The V and J ends lost 2 bases and 4 bases, in that order; junction bases with no gene match: 7. This CDR3 comprises 16 residues. Germline CDR1 and CDR2: LGHDT and YNNKEL (reference sequence). The CDR3 DNA follows: TGTGCCAGCAGCCAATCGACAGGGGGCACGGGAGAGACCCAGTACTTC. Protein sequence: CASSQSTGGTGETQYF.

The chain combines TRBV5-1 with TRBJ1-4; D is undetermined. The CDR3 sequence is 12 residues long. V was clipped by 5 bases and J by 4 bases, with 6 bases between them. CDR1 SGHRS and CDR2 YFSETQ come from the germline V gene. This CDR3 is CASRENNEKLFF. In DNA, the CDR3 is TGCGCCAGCAGAGAAAATAATGAAAAACTGTTTTTT.

This sequence joins TRBV6-6 and TRBJ2-1, with 8 positions matching TRBD2. This CDR3 has 12 residues. CDR1 MNHNY and CDR2 SVGAGI come from the germline V gene (reference sequence). The ends lost 10 bases at V and 4 bases at J; junction bases unmatched: 3. CDR3 residues: CATGTSYNEQFF. The CDR3 DNA follows: TGTGCCACCGGGACTAGTTACAATGAGCAGTTCTTC.

The gene calls are TRBV5-1 and TRBJ2-2; 10 bases line up with TRBD1. Per the germline V gene, CDR1 is SGHRS and CDR2 is YFSETQ. This CDR3 has 18 residues. V shed 4 bases and J 3 bases; nucleotides not matched to a gene: 12. The CDR3 sequence: CASSPWWDRGFDTGELFF. The CDR3 coding sequence is TGCGCCAGCAGCCCGTGGTGGGACAGGGGATTTGACACCGGGGAGCTGTTTTTT.

This rearrangement joins TRBV19 to TRBJ2-6; TRBD1 or TRBD2 may be the D gene (5 bases each). V was shortened by 5 bases and J by 5 bases, with 16 bases between the two germline ends. Germline-derived CDR1 and CDR2 are LNHDA and SQIVND (reference sequence). The CDR3 is 16 residues long. The CDR3 DNA sequence: TGTGCCAGTAGTGTTGACAGAGCGGCACGGGCCAACGTCCTGACTTTC. Translated, it gives CASSVDRAARANVLTF. The full variable domain, its missing parts supplied by reference TRBV19 and TRBJ2-6, is DGGITQSPKYLFRKEGQNVTLSCEQNLNHDAMYWYRQDPGQGLRLIYYSQIVNDFQKGDIAEGYSVSREKKESFPLTVTSAQKNPTAFYLCASSVDRAARANVLTFGAGSRLTVL.

This clone was recorded only once. CDR3 region: CASSISGQASQHF. The CDR3 nucleotides read TGTGCCAGTAGTATAAGTGGACAGGCTTCCCAGCATTTT. The rearrangement uses TRBV19 and TRBJ1-5, with TRBD1 identical over 7 bases. This CDR3 has 13 residues. Germline V CDR1 and CDR2: LNHDA, SQIVND (reference sequence). V shed 2 bases, J shed 11 bases, and the junction held 6 bases outside the gene matches.

The chain has TRBV5-6 and TRBJ1-1; D gene uncertain. The germline V and J ends were trimmed by 1 base and 8 bases, with 9 bases remaining between them. Germline CDR1 and CDR2: SGHDT and YYEEEE. CDR3 length: 12 residues. The CDR3 spells CASSLSSGEAFF. CDR3 bases: TGTGCCAGCAGCTTGAGTTCCGGGGAAGCTTTCTTT.

V and J are TRBV5-4 and TRBJ2-3, with D perhaps assigned TRBD1 or TRBD2 (5 bases each). This CDR3 has 14 residues. Germline V gene sequence: CDR1 SGHNT, CDR2 YYREEE (reference sequence). V dropped 2 bases and J dropped 0 bases, with 7 bases sitting between them. The CDR3 region has the DNA TGTGCCAGCAGCTTCGAGGGGAGCACAGATACGCAGTATTTT. This encodes CASSFEGSTDTQYF.

The chain has TRBV7-8 and TRBJ1-4, with D possibly TRBD1 on 6 matching bases. CDR1 SGHVS and CDR2 FQNEAQ come from the germline V gene. This CDR3 has 16 residues. With 0 bases removed from V and 5 bases from J, the gap between germline ends came to 13 bases. CDR3 nucleotides: TGTGCCAGCAGCTTAGCGTGGGACACCTCGAATGAAAAACTGTTTTTT. As protein: CASSLAWDTSNEKLFF.

This chain joins TRBV19 and TRBJ1-1; 9 nucleotides match TRBD1. The J segment lost 1 base and the V segment lost 4 bases, leaving 16 bases of the junction unmatched. Per the germline V gene, CDR1 is LNHDA and CDR2 is SQIVND (reference sequence). The CDR3 runs 19 residues. The CDR3: CASSTPVYRGRSRNTEAFF. The CDR3 DNA sequence: TGTGCCAGTAGTACTCCAGTTTACAGGGGGCGTTCGAGGAACACTGAAGCTTTCTTT.

The chain's CDR3 is CAWSVQGEKLFF. CDR3 nucleotides: TGTGCCTGGAGTGTACAAGGGGAAAAACTGTTTTTT. The chain carries TRBV30 and TRBJ1-4; D is unresolved. This CDR3 has 12 amino acids. The V and J ends lost 0 bases and 8 bases respectively, with 7 bases between them. The V gene's germline CDR1 is GTSNPN and CDR2 SVGIG (reference sequence).

The chain couples TRBV20-1 to TRBJ2-7, with D unclear. CDR3 length equals 12 residues. V was pared by 3 bases and J by 0 bases, with 6 bases between. From germline, CDR1 is DFQATT and CDR2 SNEGSKA (reference sequence). The CDR3 bases are TGCAGTGCTAGTTGGGCCTCCTACGAGCAGTACTTC. Its protein is CSASWASYEQYF.

The chain uses TRBV24-1 and TRBJ2-1; 8 bases match TRBD1. Germline CDR1 KGHDR, CDR2 SFDVKD. The CDR3 is 15 amino acids. V lost 3 bases, J lost 5 bases, and 5 bases stayed unmatched. The CDR3 protein is CATSDQGTGNNEQFF. Here the CDR3 DNA reads TGTGCCACCAGTGATCAAGGGACAGGTAACAATGAGCAGTTCTTC.

V and J are TRBV14 and TRBJ1-2, with 9 nucleotides matching TRBD1. The CDR3 runs to 22 residues. Germline loops: CDR1 SGHDN, CDR2 FVKESK. Unmatched junction bases numbered 34, after V lost 4 bases and J lost 10 bases. CDR3 residues: CASSRHFRSPGTGFMVGDDYTF. The DNA for the CDR3 is TGTGCCAGCAGCCGTCACTTCAGATCCCCCGGGACAGGGTTTATGGTGGGAGATGACTACACCTTC.

The V gene is TRBV12-3 or TRBV12-4, the J gene TRBJ1-6, with D tentatively TRBD1 (5 bases). The CDR3 runs to 13 residues. Trimming left V 6 bases short and J 9 bases short, with 12 bases between. The CDR3 region has the DNA TGTGCCAGCAGCCAGACAGTCAGTTCACCCCTCCACTTT. It specifies CASSQTVSSPLHF.

V is TRBV5-1 and J is TRBJ1-2, with D hard to call. V lost 5 bases and J lost 5, with 10 bases in between. Germline CDR1 and CDR2: SGHRS and YFSETQ. This CDR3 has 12 amino acids. The CDR3 bases are TGCGCCAGCAGACAGTTCCTATATGGCTACACCTTC. Translated: CASRQFLYGYTF.

The V gene is TRBV29-1, the J gene TRBJ2-6; D remains unclear. Germline CDR1 reads SQVTM; CDR2 reads ANQGSEA. The CDR3 contains 13 residues. The ends were cut back, 3 bases at V and 0 bases at J, with 3 bases in the middle. The chain's CDR3 is CSVDSSGANVLTF. The DNA of the CDR3 is TGCAGCGTTGACAGCTCTGGGGCCAACGTCCTGACTTTC. The variable domain in full, with the rest retrieved from reference TRBV29-1 and TRBJ2-6, is SAVISQKPSRDICQRGTSLTIQCQVDSQVTMMFWYRQQPGQSLTLIATANQGSEATYESGFVIDKFPISRPNLTFSTLTVSNMSPEDSSIYLCSVDSSGANVLTFGAGSRLTVL.

The rearrangement uses TRBV18 and TRBJ2-7; 7 bases are shared with TRBD1. V shed 0 bases and J 11 bases; nucleotides not matched to a gene: 10. The CDR3 has 14 residues. Germline lookup yields CDR1 KGHSH and CDR2 LQKENI. Here the CDR3 reads CASSPPNRGELKYF. DNA for the CDR3: TGTGCCAGCTCACCACCTAACAGGGGAGAGTTGAAGTACTTC.

The rearrangement uses TRBV27 and TRBJ1-2; possible D gene TRBD1, 5 bases. This CDR3 comprises 14 residues. Trimming pared 2 bases from V and 6 bases from J, leaving 13 bases between. Germline CDR1 reads MNHEY; CDR2 reads SMNVEV (reference sequence). The CDR3 loop reads CASSLRRGRDGYTF. CDR3 coding DNA: TGTGCCAGCAGTTTAAGAAGGGGAAGGGATGGCTACACCTTC.

The V and J genes are TRBV7-2 and TRBJ1-4, with D maybe TRBD1 (5 bases). Per the germline V gene, CDR1 is SGHTA and CDR2 is FQGNSA. The CDR3 consists of 15 residues. V was cut by 1 base and J by 8 bases, with 14 bases left in between. For the CDR3, the DNA is TGTGCCAGCAGCTTAGAATTTCCGGGGGAAGAAAAACTGTTTTTT. It yields the protein CASSLEFPGEEKLFF. The full variable domain, in which reference TRBV7-2 and TRBJ1-4 provide the parts outside the CDR3, is GAGVSQSPSNKVTEKGKDVELRCDPISGHTALYWYRQSLGQGLEFLIYFQGNSAPDKSGLPSDRFSAERTGGSVSTLTIQRTQQEDSAVYLCASSLEFPGEEKLFFGSGTQLSVL.

V usage is TRBV11-2 and J usage is TRBJ1-3; unclear D gene. The CDR3 totals 16 residues. V lost 6 bases and J lost 0, with 15 bases in between. Germline assignment: CDR1 SGHAT and CDR2 FQNNGV. The CDR3 nucleotides are TGTGCCAGCAGGAAACCTGGCAGCTACTCTGGAAACACCATATATTTT. Its protein product is CASRKPGSYSGNTIYF. Using reference TRBV11-2 and TRBJ1-3 for the parts outside the CDR3, the full variable domain is EAGVAQSPRYKIIEKRQSVAFWCNPISGHATLYWYQQILGQGPKLLIQFQNNGVVDDSQLPKDRFSAERLKGVDSTLKIQPAKLEDSAVYLCASRKPGSYSGNTIYFGEGSWLTVV.

J is TRBJ2-3 and V is TRBV15; D is unclear. This CDR3 comprises 14 residues. Per germline, CDR1 LNHNV and CDR2 YYDKDF (reference sequence). Trimming pared 2 bases from V and 3 bases from J, leaving 9 bases between. The CDR3 bases are TGTGCCACCAGCAGACCCCCTAATACAGATACGCAGTATTTT. This sequence encodes CATSRPPNTDTQYF.

The rearrangement joins TRBV4-2 to TRBJ1-5, with a tentative D call TRBD1 (6 bases). The germline V gene has CDR1 LGHNA and CDR2 YNFKEQ. This CDR3 is 18 amino acids long. Trimming pared 0 bases from V and 0 bases from J, leaving 15 bases between. The CDR3 nucleotides are TGTGCCAGCAGCCAAGATCTGCGGGGGCCGCATAGCAATCAGCCCCAGCATTTT. Protein: CASSQDLRGPHSNQPQHF.

The CDR3 loop reads CASSEGPNYGYTF. For the CDR3, the DNA is TGCGCCAGCAGTGAGGGTCCTAACTATGGCTACACCTTC. V and J are TRBV10-1 and TRBJ1-2; D gene uncertain. The CDR3 covers 13 residues. Germline lookup yields CDR1 WNHNN and CDR2 SYGVQD (reference sequence). Trimming pared 2 bases from V and 0 bases from J, leaving 4 bases between.